The subject of this entry is one T cell receptor beta chain. The authors' processing: From reference gene primer amplification, estimates of nucleated cell counts were derived. Only in-frame clones appear in the TCRdb table, and some are missing; sequencing was by immunoSEQ multiplex PCR. V and J calls and clone size are those listed in that table; D and trimming were worked out from the DNA. Of some 76,000 clones detected, under 95% appear once; the ten largest clones hold about 5.8%. This sample was taken from a study of blood T cell repertoires in COVID-19. The wider study: Whether acute or convalescent, the COVID-19 samples came from the United States, Italy and Spain. PBMCs, B-cell-depleted T cells, or T cells were the source of the cDNA or gDNA that made up the material.

The CDR3 spans 19 residues. Trimming removed 0 bases at V and 3 bases at J, with 21 bases between. CDR1 LGHNA and CDR2 YNFKEQ come from the germline V gene. The rearrangement joins TRBV4-2 to TRBJ2-1; tentatively, D is TRBD2 (6 bases). The clonotype originates from a human donor in a cohort sampled during active COVID-19. The sequenced sample was peripheral blood. The CDR3 spells CASSQDHIGFAGIYNEQFF. DNA for the CDR3: TGTGCCAGCAGCCAAGATCACATTGGATTCGCGGGGATCTACAATGAGCAGTTCTTC.